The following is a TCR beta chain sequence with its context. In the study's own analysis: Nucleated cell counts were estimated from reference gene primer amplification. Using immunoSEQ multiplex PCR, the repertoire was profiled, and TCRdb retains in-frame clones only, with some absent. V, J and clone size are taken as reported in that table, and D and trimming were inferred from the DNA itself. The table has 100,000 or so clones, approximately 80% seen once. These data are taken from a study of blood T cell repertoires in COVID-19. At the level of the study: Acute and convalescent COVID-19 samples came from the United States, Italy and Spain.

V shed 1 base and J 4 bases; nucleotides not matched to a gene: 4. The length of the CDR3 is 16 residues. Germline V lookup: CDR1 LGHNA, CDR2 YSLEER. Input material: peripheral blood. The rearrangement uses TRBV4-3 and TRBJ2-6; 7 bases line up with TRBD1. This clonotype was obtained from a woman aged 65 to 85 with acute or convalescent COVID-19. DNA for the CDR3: TGCGCCAGCAGCCAAGCGACAGGGTACGGGGCCAACGTCCTGACTTTC. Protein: CASSQATGYGANVLTF.